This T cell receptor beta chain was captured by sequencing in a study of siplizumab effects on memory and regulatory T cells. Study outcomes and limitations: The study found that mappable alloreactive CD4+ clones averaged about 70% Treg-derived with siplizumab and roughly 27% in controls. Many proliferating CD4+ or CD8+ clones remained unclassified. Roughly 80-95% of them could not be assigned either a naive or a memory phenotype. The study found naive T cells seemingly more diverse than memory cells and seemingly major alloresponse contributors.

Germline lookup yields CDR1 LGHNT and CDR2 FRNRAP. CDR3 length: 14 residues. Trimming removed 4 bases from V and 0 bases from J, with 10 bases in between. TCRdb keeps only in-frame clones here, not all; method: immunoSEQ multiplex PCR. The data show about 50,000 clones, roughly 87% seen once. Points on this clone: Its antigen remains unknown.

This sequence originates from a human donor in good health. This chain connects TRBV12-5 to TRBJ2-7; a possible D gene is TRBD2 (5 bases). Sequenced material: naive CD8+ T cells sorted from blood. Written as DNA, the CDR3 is TGTGCTAGTGGTTCCAATAGCGTCTCCTACGAGCAGTACTTC. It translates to CASGSNSVSYEQYF.